This TCR beta chain was recovered during a study of T-cell reconstitution after alpha-beta-depleted transplantation in children (dated by TCRdb to about 2016). A note on the overall study: The study quantitatively tracked T-cell immune reconstitution after TCRalphabeta/CD19-depleted allogeneic hematopoietic cell transplantation in children using TCR repertoire profiling.

This clonotype was seen many times. This receptor's antigen is unknown. No qualities accompany the bases; no much larger clone lies one base away. The library relied on PCR. Sequenced on an Illumina HiSeq 2500. Molecular barcoding was employed in the preparation of TCR libraries, with unique molecular identifiers being used to normalize TCRbeta repertoire quantification. The public reads were quality trimmed at Q25 with fastp and then assembled into clones with MiXCR by TCRdb, keeping productive beta chains. Each CDR3 protein gets just one entry, which takes the most common genes and DNA from the rows behind it. Here the sample has more than 150,000 distinct CDR3 sequences; more than 14% occur a single time. The ten largest clones represent less than 15% of the sample. CDR1 and CDR2, looked up from the germline V gene, are SQVTM and ANQGSEA. From its cysteine to its phenylalanine, the CDR3 spans 13 amino acids. The sequence is cut down to CDR3 DNA, 39 bases in frame from base 1. Trimming costs V 3 bases and J 4 bases, and their ends lie 12 bases apart.

The source material was PBMCs from the stem cell graft donor, sampled from the stem cell graft. The chain was built from TRBV29-1 and TRBJ2-5, with the D call tentatively TRBD1 or TRBD2, each fitting 5 bases. The receptor's source is a human donor who donated a stem cell graft to a child with acute lymphoblastic leukemia. In nucleotide form, the sequence is TGCAGCGTTGATAGGGCTGGGGGAGAGACCCAGTACTTC. Its coded protein is CSVDRAGGETQYF. The entire variable domain, with the stretches around the CDR3 drawn from the reference TRBV29-1 and TRBJ2-5 proteins, is SAVISQKPSRDICQRGTSLTIQCQVDSQVTMMFWYRQQPGQSLTLIATANQGSEATYESGFVIDKFPISRPNLTFSTLTVSNMSPEDSSIYLCSVDRAGGETQYFGPGTRLLVL.